Listed here are 27 T cell receptor beta chains from one sample, sequenced in a study of T cells in Graves' hyperthyroidism and ophthalmopathy. Amplification of TCR beta CDR3 regions used RNA as the template. TCR CDR3 regions were first amplified by RT-PCR with HTBI primers. MiXCR, applied by TCRdb to the multiplex PCR reads, yields one record per CDR3 protein. The sample has under 400,000 distinct CDR3 sequences; more than 20% are singletons. Material: blood. Receptor source: a man aged 50-60 years with Graves' hyperthyroidism.

The chain is built from TRBV12-3 or TRBV12-4 and TRBJ1-5; D is unclear. The CDR3 runs to 14 residues. The V and J ends lost 2 bases and 9 bases respectively, with 14 bases between them. The CDR3 DNA reads as TGTGCCAGCAGTTTATCGGCCAGAAACATGCCCCAGCATTTT. Translation: CASSLSARNMPQHF.

The CDR3 nucleotides read TGTGCCAGCAGTTTATCGAGGGGGGTGGAGGAGCAGTACTTC. This codes for CASSLSRGVEEQYF. The chain joins TRBV27 to TRBJ2-7, with D perhaps TRBD1 or TRBD2 (6 bases each). The germline V and J ends were trimmed by 0 bases and 7 bases, with 13 bases remaining between them. Germline V gene sequence: CDR1 MNHEY, CDR2 SMNVEV (reference sequence). There are 14 residues in the CDR3.

V gene TRBV7-8 combines with J gene TRBJ2-7; 8 nucleotides match TRBD1. V lost 2 bases, J lost 2 bases, and 8 bases stayed unmatched. Germline-derived CDR1 and CDR2 are SGHVS and FQNEAQ. The CDR3 consists of 16 residues. Here the CDR3 reads CASSLIPDRVAYEQYF. CDR3 in DNA: TGTGCCAGCAGCTTAATTCCGGACAGGGTAGCCTACGAGCAGTACTTC.

The CDR3 here is CATSDPRGGGTDTQYF. As DNA, the CDR3 is TGTGCCACCAGTGATCCCCGGGGGGGGGGCACAGATACGCAGTATTTT. This chain links TRBV24-1 with TRBJ2-3; 8 positions match TRBD2. Per the germline V gene, CDR1 is KGHDR and CDR2 is SFDVKD. V dropped 3 bases and J dropped 1; count of bases not matched to a gene: 5. The CDR3 totals 16 residues.

The chain joins TRBV7-8 to TRBJ1-4; D not resolved. This CDR3 is 14 amino acids long. V dropped 0 bases and J dropped 4 bases, with 6 bases sitting between them. Germline V lookup: CDR1 SGHVS, CDR2 FQNEAQ. This chain's CDR3 is CASSLAGSNEKLFF. CDR3 nucleotide sequence: TGTGCCAGCAGCTTAGCAGGAAGTAATGAAAAACTGTTTTTT.

The chain couples TRBV7-9 to TRBJ2-7; 9 bases match TRBD1. CDR3 length equals 15 residues. Germline V CDR1 and CDR2: SEHNR, FQNEAQ (reference sequence). Germline trimming cut 1 base from V and 7 bases from J; bases unmatched to any gene: 8. The CDR3 region is CASSLGGQGIEEQYF. Here the CDR3 DNA reads TGTGCCAGCAGCTTAGGGGGACAGGGAATTGAAGAGCAGTACTTC.

This clonotype was observed many times. This chain joins TRBV28 and TRBJ2-7, with 7 bases lining up with TRBD1. Germline V gene lookup returns CDR1 MDHEN and CDR2 SYDVKM. This CDR3 has 13 amino acids. J was trimmed by 6 bases and V by 6 bases; bases with no gene match: 8. The CDR3 protein is CASRTGTVIEQYF. In nucleotides, the CDR3 is TGTGCCAGCAGAACCGGGACAGTAATCGAGCAGTACTTC.

V and J are TRBV6-2 or TRBV6-3 and TRBJ2-2; TRBD1 matches 7 bases. The CDR3 has 15 residues. Germline V gene data show CDR1 as MNHEY and CDR2 as SVGEGT. With 5 bases clipped from V and 4 bases from J, the junction kept 7 bases outside the gene matches. The CDR3 nucleotides are TGTGCCAGCAGTACTGGACAGGCGGGCACCGGGGAGCTGTTTTTT. Encoded protein: CASSTGQAGTGELFF.

This rearrangement joins TRBV2 to TRBJ1-5; D remains ambiguous. V dropped 1 base and J dropped 4 bases, with 8 bases sitting between them. Germline V CDR1 and CDR2: SNHLY, FYNNEI. The CDR3 covers 14 residues. The DNA of the CDR3 is TGTGCCAGCAGTGAAGGCCGGAGAAATCAGCCCCAGCATTTT. The encoded protein is CASSEGRRNQPQHF.

This clonotype appeared a few times. J is TRBJ2-1 and V is TRBV12-3 or TRBV12-4; possibly TRBD2 for D (6 bases). The CDR3 has 10 residues. V gave up 8 bases and J gave up 10 bases, with 9 bases separating them. CDR3 DNA sequence: TGTGCCAGCGGGAGGCTAGAGCAGTTCTTC. Translating gives CASGRLEQFF.

The chain uses TRBV7-9 and TRBJ2-1; 9 bases are shared with TRBD2. The CDR3 is 18 amino acids. J lost 4 bases, V lost 5 bases, and 15 bases had no gene match. Per the germline V gene, CDR1 is SEHNR and CDR2 is FQNEAQ (reference sequence). The CDR3 DNA sequence: TGTGCCAGCAGCCCCCCCGAGGGCGGGAGGGCCGGTTACAATGAGCAGTTCTTC. Translating gives CASSPPEGGRAGYNEQFF.

The chain couples TRBV12-3 or TRBV12-4 to TRBJ2-1; 9 bases are a match to TRBD1. This CDR3 comprises 15 residues. V lost 6 bases, J lost 6 bases, and 9 bases stayed unmatched. This CDR3 reads CASRNLGQGCNEQFF. The CDR3 bases are TGTGCCAGCAGAAATCTGGGACAGGGTTGCAATGAGCAGTTCTTC.

The chain links TRBV7-9 to TRBJ1-1; D is unresolved. This CDR3 comprises 12 residues. V lost 7 bases and J lost 5, with 11 bases in between. CDR1 is SEHNR and CDR2 is FQNEAQ in the germline V gene (reference sequence). CDR3 loop: CASIGVGTEAFF. In DNA, the CDR3 is TGTGCCAGCATCGGGGTTGGGACTGAAGCTTTCTTT.

This clonotype has more than one count but fewer than ten. V usage is TRBV28 and J usage is TRBJ2-1; D gene ambiguous. This CDR3 has 18 amino acids. V gave up 5 bases and J gave up 2 bases, with 22 bases separating them. Germline V lookup: CDR1 MDHEN, CDR2 SYDVKM. In DNA, the CDR3 is TGTGCCAGCAGTCAACCGTTTCGACCCACGCGCCCCTACAATGAGCAGTTCTTC. Translating gives CASSQPFRPTRPYNEQFF.

The chain joins TRBV7-9 to TRBJ2-7; a possible D gene is TRBD1 (6 bases). This CDR3 has 14 residues. Germline V gene data show CDR1 as SEHNR and CDR2 as FQNEAQ (reference sequence). With 5 bases removed from V and 3 bases from J, the gap between germline ends came to 14 bases. DNA of the CDR3: TGTGCCAGCAGCGTACAGGGTGTCATCTACGAGCAGTACTTC. It translates to CASSVQGVIYEQYF. The variable domain in full, completed from reference TRBV7-9 and TRBJ2-7, reads DTGVSQNPRHKITKRGQNVTFRCDPISEHNRLYWYRQTLGQGPEFLTYFQNEAQLEKSRLLSDRFSAERPKGSFSTLEIQRTEQGDSAMYLCASSVQGVIYEQYFGPGTRLTVT.

This clonotype came up a few times. The chain combines TRBV6-6 with TRBJ1-5; the D is unclear. In germline, CDR1 is MNHNY, CDR2 SVGAGI (reference sequence). Trimming cost V 2 bases and J 3 bases, with 11 bases left between them. The CDR3 spans 15 residues. CDR3 nucleotide sequence: TGTGCCAGCAGTTACGGGCCGGTAGACAATCAGCCCCAGCATTTT. It translates to CASSYGPVDNQPQHF.

This chain links TRBV15 with TRBJ2-7; TRBD2 matches 15 bases. The ends lost 4 bases at V and 5 bases at J; junction bases unmatched: 6. The CDR3 is made up of 16 amino acids. From germline, CDR1 is LNHNV and CDR2 YYDKDF (reference sequence). The chain's CDR3 is CATSTSGTSGRHEQYF. The CDR3 coding sequence is TGTGCCACCAGCACGTCCGGGACTAGCGGGAGGCACGAGCAGTACTTC.

The J gene is TRBJ1-1, the V gene TRBV2; TRBD1 might be the D (5 bases). The CDR3 loop spans 17 amino acids. The germline gives CDR1 SNHLY, CDR2 FYNNEI. V was cut by 4 bases and J by 4 bases, with 22 bases left in between. The CDR3 sequence: CASSGGAGTPRGTEAFF. CDR3 nucleotides: TGTGCCAGCAGTGGAGGGGCGGGTACCCCACGGGGCACTGAAGCTTTCTTT.

The sample holds many counts of this clonotype. V gene TRBV2 combines with J gene TRBJ2-1; no definite D call. CDR3 length: 10 residues. V shed 4 bases and J shed 7 bases, with 2 bases lying between them. In germline, CDR1 is SNHLY, CDR2 FYNNEI. CDR3 DNA sequence: TGTGCCAGCAGTGCGAATGAGCAGTTCTTC. As protein: CASSANEQFF.

The genes are TRBV28 and TRBJ1-2; tentative D call: TRBD1 (6 bases). Per germline, CDR1 MDHEN and CDR2 SYDVKM. There are 15 residues in the CDR3. V was cut by 4 bases and J by 12 bases, with 24 bases left in between. CDR3 DNA: TGTGCCAGCAGTTCTGACCCGGGACGGGGAACAGGGAACACCTTC. The encoded protein is CASSSDPGRGTGNTF.

The J gene is TRBJ1-2, the V gene TRBV20-1; D is unresolved. V was shortened by 8 bases and J by 7 bases, with 14 bases between the two germline ends. Germline V gene data show CDR1 as DFQATT and CDR2 as SNEGSKA (reference sequence). The CDR3 spans 11 residues. The CDR3 region has the DNA TGCAGTCCTCGGGGTACGGGTGGCTACACCTTC. Its protein product is CSPRGTGGYTF.

In this sample, this clonotype turned up once. V is TRBV2 and J is TRBJ1-5; D uncertain. Trimming cost V 4 bases and J 9 bases, with 7 bases left between them. Germline assignment: CDR1 SNHLY and CDR2 FYNNEI. The CDR3 length is 11 residues. As DNA, the CDR3 is TGTGCCAGCAGTGTGGGTGGGCCCCAGCATTTT. Residues: CASSVGGPQHF.

This clonotype was found many times. The chain links TRBV7-2 to TRBJ2-1; maybe TRBD1 (5 bases). This CDR3 comprises 15 residues. The V gene lost 0 bases and the J gene lost 8 bases, with 14 bases spanning the gap. Germline CDR1 reads SGHTA; CDR2 reads FQGNSA. CDR3 in DNA: TGTGCCAGCAGCTTAGCTGTCTTTGGGGCCGATGAGCAGTTCTTC. Protein: CASSLAVFGADEQFF.

The V and J genes are TRBV3-1 and TRBJ2-1; the D gene could be TRBD1 or TRBD2 (5 bases each). Germline V gene lookup returns CDR1 LGHDT and CDR2 YNNKEL (reference sequence). Trimming took off 1 base at V and 9 bases at J, with 16 bases between the two ends. This CDR3 comprises 15 residues. In nucleotides, the CDR3 is TGTGCCAGCAGCCAAGCCAGGGAGAAAGGACCTGAGCAGTTCTTC. Translation gives CASSQAREKGPEQFF.

This clonotype has more than one count but fewer than ten. The gene calls are TRBV5-1 and TRBJ2-2; the match to TRBD1 covers 9 bases. The CDR3 is 15 amino acids. Per germline, CDR1 SGHRS and CDR2 YFSETQ. Trimming took 0 bases from V and 6 from J; bases not matched to a gene: 3. The CDR3 loop is CASSLERQGAGELFF. CDR3 DNA: TGCGCCAGCAGCTTGGAACGACAGGGGGCCGGGGAGCTGTTTTTT.

This clonotype appeared a few times. This chain connects TRBV19 to TRBJ2-6; D is unresolved. Germline CDR1 reads LNHDA; CDR2 reads SQIVND (reference sequence). V was shortened by 2 bases and J by 0 bases, with 5 bases between the two germline ends. CDR3 length: 15 residues. CDR3 sequence (DNA): TGTGCCAGTAGTATATGGGTCTCTGGGGCCAACGTCCTGACTTTC. It translates to CASSIWVSGANVLTF.

The chain combines TRBV5-1 with TRBJ2-7; D unclear. Germline-derived CDR1 and CDR2 are SGHRS and YFSETQ. V shed 4 bases and J shed 7 bases, with 9 bases lying between them. CDR3 length: 11 amino acids. CDR3 in DNA: TGCGCCAGCAGCGGCCAGAGAGAGCAGTACTTC. It yields the protein CASSGQREQYF.